Presented here are 22 T cell receptor beta chains from one specimen sequenced in a study of beta chain features in type 1 diabetes. Expressed TCRB transcripts were sequenced because the entire RNA isolate underwent reverse transcription. The assay was immunoSEQ multiplex PCR, and TCRdb's table has in-frame clones only and misses some. The sample shows hundreds of thousands of clones, 68% of them seen only once. The sample taken for sequencing was naive CD4+ T cells from blood. The receptors come from a young man in good health.

The chain is built from TRBV9 and TRBJ1-6; D call uncertain. V lost 3 bases and J lost 7, with 11 bases in between. Germline V gives CDR1 SGDLS, CDR2 YYNGEE. The CDR3 totals 14 residues. Here the CDR3 DNA reads TGTGCCAGCAGCGGCCGGGAGAGGAATTCACCCCTCCACTTT. This translates into CASSGRERNSPLHF.

The rearrangement uses TRBV10-2 and TRBJ2-3; 11 bases align to TRBD2. This CDR3 spans 14 amino acids. The germline V gene encodes CDR1 WSHSY and CDR2 SAAADI. The ends lost 5 bases at V and 6 bases at J; junction bases unmatched: 4. The CDR3 loop is CASSSGTSGDTQYF. DNA for the CDR3: TGCGCCAGCAGTTCCGGGACTAGCGGTGATACGCAGTATTTT.

The rearrangement joins TRBV14 to TRBJ2-3; no clear D gene. Trimming took off 3 bases at V and 1 base at J, with 5 bases between the two ends. The CDR3 consists of 13 residues. The germline V gene encodes CDR1 SGHDN and CDR2 FVKESK. The CDR3 coding sequence is TGTGCCAGCAGCCAGGCCGGCACAGATACGCAGTATTTT. Encoded protein: CASSQAGTDTQYF.

The chain links TRBV5-1 to TRBJ2-5, with D unclear. Germline assignment: CDR1 SGHRS and CDR2 YFSETQ. The CDR3 has 13 residues. Deletions cut 4 bases from V and 3 bases from J, with 10 bases between. This CDR3 is CASSVTREETQYF. CDR3 bases: TGCGCCAGCAGCGTAACCAGAGAAGAGACCCAGTACTTC. The full variable domain, completed using reference TRBV5-1 and TRBJ2-5, is KAGVTQTPRYLIKTRGQQVTLSCSPISGHRSVSWYQQTPGQGLQFLFEYFSETQRNKGNFPGRFSGRQFSNSRSEMNVSTLELGDSALYLCASSVTREETQYFGPGTRLLVL.

The CDR3 region is CASSQEAFEQYF. The CDR3 DNA follows: TGTGCCAGCAGCCAAGAGGCCTTCGAGCAGTACTTC. The chain couples TRBV14 to TRBJ2-7, with no clear D. The CDR3 has 12 residues. Trimming pared 0 bases from V and 6 bases from J, leaving 6 bases between. CDR1 SGHDN and CDR2 FVKESK come from the germline V gene.

The V gene is TRBV9, the J gene TRBJ1-2, with TRBD1 as a possible D gene (5 bases). V lost 7 bases and J lost 4, with 11 bases in between. The CDR3 is 12 amino acids. Germline CDR1 SGDLS, CDR2 YYNGEE. CDR3 DNA sequence: TGTGCCAGCGCAGGGTCGTCCTATGGCTACACCTTC. Protein sequence: CASAGSSYGYTF.

In its sample, this clone was seen a few times. Within the sample, other DNA sequences also encode this same CDR3. The chain joins TRBV29-1 to TRBJ2-3; D gene unclear. V shed 3 bases and J shed 1 base, with 5 bases lying between them. Per germline, CDR1 SQVTM and CDR2 ANQGSEA. The CDR3 contains 12 residues. The CDR3 DNA sequence: TGCAGCGTTGATGGGGGCACAGATACGCAGTATTTT. Translating it yields CSVDGGTDTQYF.

Only a few counts were recorded for this clone. This chain links TRBV4-2 with TRBJ2-4; D uncertain. V was pared by 1 base and J by 11 bases, with 6 bases between. This CDR3 has 11 residues. CDR1 is LGHNA, CDR2 YNFKEQ, per germline. The CDR3 loop is CASSQGGVQYF. The CDR3 coding sequence is TGTGCCAGCAGCCAAGGAGGCGTTCAGTACTTC.

The chain uses TRBV29-1 and TRBJ2-1; no firm D call. The V gene lost 7 bases and the J gene lost 7 bases, with 8 bases spanning the gap. The germline V gene has CDR1 SQVTM and CDR2 ANQGSEA. The CDR3 loop spans 10 amino acids. In DNA form, the CDR3 reads TGCAGCGCTGTGGGAAATGAGCAGTTCTTC. This translates into CSAVGNEQFF.

This chain joins TRBV2 and TRBJ2-7; 8 bases fit TRBD1. Germline V gene data show CDR1 as SNHLY and CDR2 as FYNNEI. With 5 bases clipped from V and 3 bases from J, the junction kept 6 bases outside the gene matches. This CDR3 has 14 amino acids. This CDR3 reads CASSFDRGDYEQYF. CDR3 bases: TGTGCCAGCAGTTTTGACAGGGGAGACTACGAGCAGTACTTC.

The chain uses TRBV7-7 and TRBJ2-1, with D perhaps matching TRBD1 or TRBD2 (5 bases each). Trimming left V 3 bases short and J 8 bases short, with 14 bases between. The CDR3 totals 14 residues. Per germline, CDR1 SSHAT and CDR2 FNYEAQ (reference sequence). DNA of the CDR3: TGTGCCAGCAGCTTCGGTGCAGGGAGCGATGAGCAGTTCTTC. Encoded protein: CASSFGAGSDEQFF.

This rearrangement joins TRBV30 to TRBJ2-5; no firm D call. The CDR3 sequence is 13 residues long. V dropped 0 bases and J dropped 2 bases, with 7 bases sitting between them. Looked up from germline, CDR1 is GTSNPN and CDR2 is SVGIG (reference sequence). CDR3 in amino acids: CAWSVVSQETQYF. The DNA of the CDR3 is TGTGCCTGGAGTGTAGTTAGTCAAGAGACCCAGTACTTC.

This sequence joins TRBV29-1 and TRBJ2-5; 10 nucleotides align to TRBD2. The DNA end is a closer match to TRBJ2-7, so the J assignment may be wrong. The CDR3 contains 15 residues. From germline, CDR1 is SQVTM and CDR2 ANQGSEA. The CDR3 region has the DNA TGCAGCGCTCGAAGTGGGACTAGCGTGGCCTACGAGCAGTACTTC. It is translated as CSARSGTSVAYEQYF.

This chain links TRBV27 with TRBJ2-1; TRBD1 matches 10 bases. Germline loops: CDR1 MNHEY, CDR2 SMNVEV (reference sequence). V shed 3 bases and J 7 bases; nucleotides not matched to a gene: 9. CDR3 size: 16 residues. The CDR3 coding sequence is TGTGCCAGCAGTTTGGAAGGACAGGGGGTCCCTAATGAGCAGTTCTTC. Amino acid sequence: CASSLEGQGVPNEQFF.

The rearrangement joins TRBV9 to TRBJ1-6; D perhaps matches TRBD1 (5 bases). Trimming cost V 0 bases and J 9 bases, with 13 bases left between them. Looked up from germline, CDR1 is SGDLS and CDR2 is YYNGEE. The CDR3 runs to 15 residues. CDR3 loop: CASSVAGQGSSPLHF. The CDR3 region has the DNA TGTGCCAGCAGCGTAGCTGGGCAGGGAAGTTCACCCCTCCACTTT. Filled out from reference TRBV9 and TRBJ1-6, the complete variable domain reads DSGVTQTPKHLITATGQRVTLRCSPRSGDLSVYWYQQSLDQGLQFLIQYYNGEERAKGNILERFSAQQFPDLHSELNLSSLELGDSALYFCASSVAGQGSSPLHFGNGTRLTVT.

The chain links TRBV30 to TRBJ1-5, with D perhaps matching TRBD1 (5 bases). V lost 0 bases and J 2 bases, leaving 11 bases between the germline ends. Germline V gene data show CDR1 as GTSNPN and CDR2 as SVGIG (reference sequence). This CDR3 region has 15 residues. CDR3 loop: CAWSVLGGGNQPQHF. For the CDR3, the DNA is TGTGCCTGGAGTGTACTAGGAGGGGGCAATCAGCCCCAGCATTTT.

This clone was seen only a few times. The rearrangement joins TRBV29-1 to TRBJ1-2; 10 bases fit TRBD1. The CDR3 runs 14 residues. Germline CDR1 SQVTM, CDR2 ANQGSEA. V lost 6 bases to trimming and J lost 7 bases; unmatched junction nucleotides: 11. The CDR3 sequence: CSVQDRTGGRGYTF. The CDR3 DNA is TGCAGCGTGCAAGACCGGACAGGGGGACGTGGCTACACCTTC.

This clone was seen a few times. The chain combines TRBV7-8 with TRBJ2-3, with 9 bases that match TRBD1. This CDR3 has 14 amino acids. The ends lost 5 bases at V and 2 bases at J; junction bases unmatched: 2. Germline lookup yields CDR1 SGHVS and CDR2 FQNEAQ. In nucleotides, the CDR3 is TGTGCCAGCAGCCGGACAGGGGTCACAGATACGCAGTATTTT. Translating gives CASSRTGVTDTQYF.

The chain links TRBV11-1 to TRBJ2-3; D is ambiguous. Trimming shortened V by 4 bases and J by 5 bases, and 10 bases separated the two germline ends. Germline CDR1 is SGHAT and CDR2 is FQDESV (reference sequence). The CDR3 spans 13 residues. The CDR3 sequence: CASSSRYRDTQYF. CDR3 sequence (DNA): TGTGCCAGCAGCTCCCGATACCGAGATACGCAGTATTTT.

This clone has a handful of counts. The rearrangement links TRBV29-1 to TRBJ2-7; TRBD1 aligns across 10 bases. The V gene's germline CDR1 is SQVTM and CDR2 ANQGSEA. This CDR3 has 12 amino acids. V shed 7 bases and J 3 bases; nucleotides not matched to a gene: 3. CDR3 coding DNA: TGCAGCGCCCGGACAGGGGGCTACGAGCAGTACTTC. Amino acids: CSARTGGYEQYF.

The chain joins TRBV10-3 to TRBJ1-2; D is uncertain. CDR1 is ENHRY, CDR2 SYGVKD, per germline. This CDR3 is 13 amino acids long. Between the trimmed V and J ends, which lost 0 bases and 4 bases, there was a span of 6 bases. DNA for the CDR3: TGTGCCATCAGTGAGTCTGATAGCTATGGCTACACCTTC. Translation gives CAISESDSYGYTF.

This rearrangement joins TRBV18 to TRBJ2-7; 12 nucleotides match TRBD2. Germline trimming cut 5 bases from V and 4 bases from J; bases unmatched to any gene: 3. CDR1 and CDR2 from the germline V gene are KGHSH and LQKENI. This CDR3 spans 14 amino acids. The CDR3 sequence is CASSATSGSYEQYF. DNA for the CDR3: TGTGCCAGCTCAGCGACTAGCGGGAGTTACGAGCAGTACTTC. Together with reference TRBV18 and TRBJ2-7, the CDR3 gives the full variable domain: NAGVMQNPRHLVRRRGQEARLRCSPMKGHSHVYWYRQLPEEGLKFMVYLQKENIIDESGMPKERFSAEFPKEGPSILRIQQVVRGDSAAYFCASSATSGSYEQYFGPGTRLTVT.